This T cell receptor (beta chain) comes out of a study of blood T cell repertoires in COVID-19. Overall study context: Some COVID-19 samples were acute and others convalescent; all came from the United States, Italy and Spain.

CDR3 length: 14 residues. The junction had 3 bases not matched to a gene; V was cut back by 3 bases and J by 5 bases. The germline V gene encodes CDR1 DFQATT and CDR2 SNEGSKA (reference sequence). As originally analysed: Reference gene primer amplification in the assay estimated nucleated cell counts. The repertoire was sequenced with immunoSEQ multiplex PCR; TCRdb's copy has only in-frame clones and lacks some. V and J calls and clone size follow that table, whereas D and trimming were derived from the DNA. The data contain 200,000 or so clones, 84% of them singletons. The chain joins TRBV20-1 to TRBJ2-1, with TRBD1 matching over 11 bases. Sequences were obtained from peripheral blood. This clonotype was obtained from a human donor in a cohort sampled during active COVID-19. CDR3 sequence: CSASGQGAHNEQFF. Here the CDR3 DNA reads TGCAGTGCTAGTGGACAGGGGGCCCACAATGAGCAGTTCTTC.